The clone carrying this T cell receptor (beta chain) was counted at least ten times. Its cognate antigen is unknown. The CDR3 is 14 residues long. CDR1 is MGHDK, CDR2 SYGVNS, per germline. The V segment lost 4 bases and the J segment 3 bases; nucleotides outside the gene matches: 6. These data come from a study of T-cell reconstitution after alpha-beta-depleted transplantation in children. Preparation of the TCRbeta library used unique molecular identifiers. From the PCR reads, TCRdb called clonotypes with MiXCR, one entry per CDR3 protein. The repertoire holds 200,000 to 250,000 distinct CDR3 sequences, with about 11% as singletons. Study-wide points: The origin of high day-60 TCRbeta diversity in some patients lay in surviving recipient T cells and thymic progenitors. Reportedly, roughly two months post-transplant, alpha-beta T cells arose from several hundred expanded graft clones. The authors attributed T-cell counts and diversity one year after transplant mostly to newly produced T cells.

The source is a child in the first two years of life with acute myeloid leukemia, due to receive a stem cell transplant. This sequence joins TRBV25-1 and TRBJ2-7; 7 bases agree with TRBD2. Sequencing used PBMCs, obtained before TCRalphabeta/CD19-depleted stem cell transplant. CDR3: CASSGDGLGYEQYF. CDR3 coding DNA: TGTGCCAGCAGTGGTGATGGACTAGGCTACGAGCAGTACTTC.